The 29 T cell receptor beta chains listed next were all sequenced from one sample in a study of beta chain features in type 1 diabetes. Since all of the isolated RNA was reverse transcribed, expressed TCRB transcripts were what got sequenced. Some clones are missing from TCRdb's copy, which holds only in-frame ones; the method was immunoSEQ multiplex PCR. The table records about 220,000 clones, approximately 10% of them present only once. The specimen sequenced was central memory CD4+ T cells from blood. All receptors come from a man between 18 and 29 years old in good health.

The chain links TRBV11-3 to TRBJ2-5; a possible D gene is TRBD2 (6 bases). Germline V gene sequence: CDR1 SGHNT, CDR2 YENEEA. CDR3 length equals 16 residues. V dropped 4 bases and J dropped 4 bases, with 19 bases sitting between them. This CDR3 is CASSSHSGRKAETQYF. The CDR3 DNA reads as TGTGCCAGCAGCTCACATAGCGGCAGAAAGGCAGAGACCCAGTACTTC.

This clone was seen a handful of times. V gene TRBV7-9 combines with J gene TRBJ1-1; no clear D. V was clipped by 2 bases and J by 3 bases, with 7 bases between them. CDR3 length: 13 amino acids. Germline assignment: CDR1 SEHNR and CDR2 FQNEAQ (reference sequence). The CDR3 loop is CASSLRADTEAFF. The CDR3, as DNA: TGTGCCAGCAGCTTAAGGGCTGACACTGAAGCTTTCTTT.

The chain is built from TRBV4-3 and TRBJ2-1; 8 positions match TRBD1. The V gene end was trimmed by 4 bases and the J gene end by 7 bases; junction bases not matched to a gene: 3. The germline gives CDR1 LGHNA, CDR2 YSLEER. This CDR3 spans 13 amino acids. For the CDR3, the DNA is TGCGCCAGCAGCCTGGACAGGGCGAATGAGCAGTTCTTC. Its protein is CASSLDRANEQFF.

The rearrangement links TRBV4-1 to TRBJ2-1; D remains ambiguous. Trimming removed 0 bases at V and 5 bases at J, with 11 bases between. Germline V gene lookup returns CDR1 MGHRA and CDR2 YSYEKL. The CDR3 covers 15 residues. The CDR3 DNA sequence: TGCGCCAGCAGCCAAGATACGCCTCCTAACAATGAGCAGTTCTTC. Amino acids: CASSQDTPPNNEQFF.

The V gene is TRBV2, the J gene TRBJ1-5, with a weak D call TRBD1 (5 bases). Germline V gives CDR1 SNHLY, CDR2 FYNNEI. Trimming took 6 bases from V and 3 from J, leaving 12 bases between them. The CDR3 has 14 residues. The CDR3 DNA is TGTGCCAGCAGCCAGGGCAATGTCAATCAGCCCCAGCATTTT. Encoded protein: CASSQGNVNQPQHF.

Only a few counts were recorded for this clone. The chain couples TRBV29-1 to TRBJ2-1, with 12 positions matching TRBD2. Germline V lookup: CDR1 SQVTM, CDR2 ANQGSEA. The trim removed 4 bases at V and 10 bases at J, leaving 5 bases unmatched. CDR3 length: 13 residues. The CDR3 region is CSVAKGLAGEQFF. The DNA for the CDR3 is TGCAGCGTTGCCAAAGGACTAGCGGGAGAGCAGTTCTTC.

The genes are TRBV30 and TRBJ2-3, with 8 bases identical to TRBD2. The CDR3 totals 14 residues. J was trimmed by 2 bases and V by 4 bases; bases with no gene match: 5. Per the germline V gene, CDR1 is GTSNPN and CDR2 is SVGIG (reference sequence). In DNA, the CDR3 is TGTGCCTGGATCAATAGCGGGAACACAGATACGCAGTATTTT. Translation gives CAWINSGNTDTQYF. Supplemented by reference TRBV30 and TRBJ2-3, the full variable domain reads SQTIHQWPATLVQPVGSPLSLECTVEGTSNPNLYWYRQAAGRGLQLLFYSVGIGQISSEVPQNLSASRPQDRQFILSSKKLLLSDSGFYLCAWINSGNTDTQYFGPGTRLTVL.

This rearrangement joins TRBV4-3 to TRBJ2-3; D possibly matches TRBD1 or TRBD2 (5 bases each). V was trimmed by 0 bases and J by 3 bases, leaving 19 bases between them. This CDR3 has 18 residues. CDR1 is LGHNA, CDR2 YSLEER, per germline. CDR3 sequence reads: CASSQDLVGDGATDTQYF. DNA for the CDR3: TGCGCCAGCAGCCAAGACCTCGTGGGGGATGGGGCGACAGATACGCAGTATTTT.

This chain links TRBV27 with TRBJ2-2, with 11 bases that match TRBD2. J lost 7 bases, V lost 5 bases, and 3 bases had no gene match. Germline V gene lookup returns CDR1 MNHEY and CDR2 SMNVEV (reference sequence). CDR3 length: 14 residues. The CDR3 loop reads CASSLLAGVGELFF. DNA of the CDR3: TGTGCCAGCAGTCTACTAGCGGGAGTCGGGGAGCTGTTTTTT.

The chain has TRBV11-3 and TRBJ2-3; TRBD2 matches 8 bases. The V and J ends lost 5 bases and 1 base, in that order; junction bases with no gene match: 2. CDR3 length: 14 amino acids. CDR1 SGHNT and CDR2 YENEEA come from the germline V gene. CDR3 nucleotide sequence: TGTGCCAGCAGCCAGACTAGCGGCACAGATACGCAGTATTTT. Its translation is CASSQTSGTDTQYF.

The rearrangement uses TRBV30 and TRBJ1-4; 8 positions agree with TRBD1. CDR3 length: 18 residues. The ends lost 3 bases at V and 1 base at J; junction bases unmatched: 13. Germline V gene lookup returns CDR1 GTSNPN and CDR2 SVGIG (reference sequence). DNA for the CDR3: TGTGCCTGGAGCGCCCTAGCCGGGACAGGAGGAACTAATGAAAAACTGTTTTTT. It codes for CAWSALAGTGGTNEKLFF.

This clone was observed a few times. The rearrangement uses TRBV19 and TRBJ2-1; 7 bases are a match to TRBD2. Germline V gene sequence: CDR1 LNHDA, CDR2 SQIVND (reference sequence). The trim removed 5 bases at V and 5 bases at J, leaving 12 bases unmatched. The CDR3 sequence is 16 residues long. The CDR3 protein is CASSAIEAGDDNEQFF. CDR3 coding DNA: TGTGCCAGTAGTGCAATTGAGGCGGGGGATGACAATGAGCAGTTCTTC.

The genes are TRBV11-2 and TRBJ2-1; D remains unclear. V was trimmed by 7 bases and J by 1 base, leaving 11 bases between them. This CDR3 has 14 residues. Germline CDR1 is SGHAT and CDR2 is FQNNGV. This CDR3 reads CASTLVMSYNEQFF. CDR3 in DNA: TGTGCCAGCACGCTAGTAATGTCCTACAATGAGCAGTTCTTC.

The chain links TRBV27 to TRBJ2-5, with a possible D match to TRBD2 (5 bases). V was trimmed by 5 bases and J by 5 bases, leaving 12 bases between them. The length of the CDR3 is 13 residues. Germline values: CDR1 MNHEY, CDR2 SMNVEV (reference sequence). Here the CDR3 reads CASSIRTGETQYF. CDR3 DNA: TGTGCCAGCAGTATAAGGACTGGGGAGACCCAGTACTTC.

This clone has a handful of counts. The rearrangement joins TRBV4-2 to TRBJ2-5; 7 nucleotides match TRBD1. Per the germline V gene, CDR1 is LGHNA and CDR2 is YNFKEQ. V was pared by 5 bases and J by 1 base, with 1 base of the junction left unmatched. The CDR3 runs 13 residues. This CDR3 reads CASSNRGQETQYF. As DNA, the CDR3 is TGTGCCAGCAGCAACAGGGGCCAAGAGACCCAGTACTTC.

This clone occurred a few times. The V and J genes are TRBV6-6 and TRBJ2-7, with a possible D match to TRBD2 (5 bases). CDR1 and CDR2 (germline): MNHNY, SVGAGI (reference sequence). This CDR3 spans 15 amino acids. V was clipped by 3 bases and J by 0 bases, with 12 bases between them. The CDR3: CASSYLAPSSYEQYF. CDR3 DNA: TGTGCCAGCAGTTATTTAGCGCCGAGCTCCTACGAGCAGTACTTC.

The chain carries TRBV5-6 and TRBJ1-4, with D possibly TRBD1 on 5 matching bases. V was cut by 2 bases and J by 6 bases, with 11 bases left in between. Germline V gives CDR1 SGHDT, CDR2 YYEEEE. CDR3 length: 14 amino acids. The CDR3 DNA reads as TGTGCCAGCAGCTTTGGAGCCAGGGATGAAAAACTGTTTTTT. It translates to CASSFGARDEKLFF. The entire variable domain, with the rest obtained from reference TRBV5-6 and TRBJ1-4, is as follows: DAGVTQSPTHLIKTRGQQVTLRCSPKSGHDTVSWYQQALGQGPQFIFQYYEEEERQRGNFPDRFSGHQFPNYSSELNVNALLLGDSALYLCASSFGARDEKLFFGSGTQLSVL.

This rearrangement joins TRBV5-4 to TRBJ2-5, with D possibly TRBD2 on 6 matching bases. The CDR3 totals 15 residues. Germline V lookup: CDR1 SGHNT, CDR2 YYREEE (reference sequence). The V end lost 7 bases, the J end lost 2 bases, and 18 bases lay between the germline ends. CDR3 DNA: TGTGCCAGCCAATCACGGACGGGAGTGCAAGAGACCCAGTACTTC. It encodes CASQSRTGVQETQYF.

V gene TRBV30 combines with J gene TRBJ2-1; 8 bases are shared with TRBD2. The V gene end was trimmed by 0 bases and the J gene end by 4 bases; junction bases not matched to a gene: 23. Per germline, CDR1 GTSNPN and CDR2 SVGIG (reference sequence). The CDR3 extends over 21 amino acids. This CDR3 reads CAWSVRVAGLRLAGGYNEQFF. CDR3 sequence (DNA): TGTGCCTGGAGTGTACGGGTGGCAGGGTTGAGGCTAGCGGGCGGATACAATGAGCAGTTCTTC.

This clone has only a few counts. The chain recombines TRBV9 with TRBJ2-5; 9 nucleotides align to TRBD1. Per the germline V gene, CDR1 is SGDLS and CDR2 is YYNGEE. This CDR3 region has 15 residues. The V and J ends lost 2 bases and 5 bases, in that order; junction bases with no gene match: 7. Here the CDR3 DNA reads TGTGCCAGCAGCGTCGGGACAGGGTGGTGGGAGACCCAGTACTTC. Amino acids: CASSVGTGWWETQYF.

This clone showed up just a few times. The J gene is TRBJ2-2, the V gene TRBV29-1, with D possibly matching TRBD2 (7 bases). Germline CDR1 reads SQVTM; CDR2 reads ANQGSEA. The CDR3 contains 15 residues. V dropped 7 bases and J dropped 3 bases, with 18 bases sitting between them. This CDR3 is CSARRGGGHTGELFF. The CDR3, as DNA: TGCAGCGCCCGAAGGGGGGGAGGCCACACCGGGGAGCTGTTTTTT.

V usage is TRBV18 and J usage is TRBJ1-1, with TRBD1 matching 8 bases. With 5 bases clipped from V and 7 bases from J, the junction kept 9 bases outside the gene matches. The CDR3 totals 14 residues. Germline CDR1 is KGHSH and CDR2 is LQKENI. For the CDR3, the DNA is TGTGCCAGCTCATGGACCAGGGGGCAGGATGAAGCTTTCTTT. It is translated as CASSWTRGQDEAFF.

This rearrangement joins TRBV28 to TRBJ2-7; D may be TRBD2 (7 bases). CDR1 and CDR2 from the germline V gene are MDHEN and SYDVKM. V lost 6 bases to trimming and J lost 2 bases, with 14 bases between them. The CDR3 length is 14 residues. The CDR3 region is CASRGPGGPYEQYF. CDR3 DNA sequence: TGTGCCAGCAGGGGCCCGGGGGGCCCCTACGAGCAGTACTTC.

This clone was detected a few times. The gene calls are TRBV4-2 and TRBJ2-3; 9 positions match TRBD2. After removal of 5 bases from V and 1 base from J, the junction contained 1 base not matched to a gene. The length of the CDR3 is 14 residues. Germline V CDR1 and CDR2: LGHNA, YNFKEQ. CDR3 loop: CASSLAGGTDTQYF. The CDR3 coding sequence is TGTGCCAGCAGCTTAGCGGGAGGCACAGATACGCAGTATTTT.

The rearrangement joins TRBV5-1 to TRBJ2-2; no firm D call. V lost 3 bases and J 1 base, leaving 7 bases between the germline ends. Germline V CDR1 and CDR2: SGHRS, YFSETQ. The CDR3 totals 14 residues. The CDR3 bases are TGCGCCAGCAGCTCGTACAGGAACACCGGGGAGCTGTTTTTT. Translation: CASSSYRNTGELFF.

This chain connects TRBV30 to TRBJ2-1, with 12 bases identical to TRBD2. The CDR3 totals 16 residues. Germline V gene lookup returns CDR1 GTSNPN and CDR2 SVGIG (reference sequence). Unmatched junction bases numbered 4, after V lost 0 bases and J lost 4 bases. The CDR3 spells CAWSVPTSGGYNEQFF. In nucleotides, the CDR3 is TGTGCCTGGAGTGTCCCGACTAGCGGGGGATACAATGAGCAGTTCTTC.

CDR3 DNA sequence: TGTGCCAGCAGCCCAGGACAGGGAGAGACCCAGTACTTC. Its protein product is CASSPGQGETQYF. The chain uses TRBV13 and TRBJ2-5; 8 nucleotides line up with TRBD1. The CDR3 extends over 13 amino acids. The V and J ends lost 5 bases and 4 bases, in that order; junction bases with no gene match: 3. Germline values: CDR1 PRHDT, CDR2 FYEKMQ (reference sequence).

This clone has just a few counts. The chain's CDR3 is CSVGQGSFGNTIYF. In nucleotides, the CDR3 is TGCAGCGTCGGACAGGGCTCTTTCGGAAACACCATATATTTT. This chain uses TRBV29-1 with TRBJ1-3, with 8 bases lining up with TRBD1. Germline V CDR1 and CDR2: SQVTM, ANQGSEA. J was trimmed by 4 bases and V by 6 bases; bases with no gene match: 8. The CDR3 sequence is 14 residues long.

This clone was counted at least ten times. The chain couples TRBV2 to TRBJ2-3; 14 positions agree with TRBD2. The germline CDR1 and CDR2 sequences are SNHLY and FYNNEI. V gave up 6 bases and J gave up 2 bases; unmatched junction bases: 1. This CDR3 region has 15 residues. The CDR3 DNA sequence: TGTGCCAGCAGGGGACTAGCGGGAGTCACAGATACGCAGTATTTT. Encoded protein: CASRGLAGVTDTQYF.